The 3 T cell receptor beta chains below were found in one sample sequenced in a study of blood T cell repertoires in COVID-19. Method: immunoSEQ multiplex PCR; TCRdb's copy keeps in-frame clones and lacks some. The sample holds a few hundred thousand clones, roughly 86% seen once. The source material was peripheral blood. The source is a woman between 25 and 40 years old with COVID-19, enrolled during active disease.

The CDR3 sequence is CSVAQGNTEAFF. Written as DNA, the CDR3 is TGCAGCGTTGCTCAGGGGAACACTGAAGCTTTCTTT. The chain joins TRBV29-1 to TRBJ1-1, with D maybe TRBD1 (5 bases). Trimming shortened V by 4 bases and J by 1 base, and 7 bases separated the two germline ends. CDR1 is SQVTM and CDR2 is ANQGSEA in the germline V gene. This CDR3 has 12 residues.

The rearrangement links TRBV7-9 to TRBJ1-2; D not resolved. This CDR3 spans 13 amino acids. Trimming pared 1 base from V and 3 bases from J, leaving 6 bases between. Per germline, CDR1 SEHNR and CDR2 FQNEAQ (reference sequence). CDR3 DNA: TGTGCCAGCAGCTTAGTCTCAGACTATGGCTACACCTTC. It specifies CASSLVSDYGYTF.

The chain links TRBV28 to TRBJ2-7; 8 bases line up with TRBD2. V trimming: 5 bases; J trimming: 7 bases; junction bases outside the gene matches: 13. CDR1 and CDR2 (germline): MDHEN, SYDVKM. This CDR3 is 15 amino acids long. CDR3 region: CASSQPSGLVGEQYF. For the CDR3, the DNA is TGTGCCAGCAGTCAACCTTCGGGACTAGTAGGAGAGCAGTACTTC.